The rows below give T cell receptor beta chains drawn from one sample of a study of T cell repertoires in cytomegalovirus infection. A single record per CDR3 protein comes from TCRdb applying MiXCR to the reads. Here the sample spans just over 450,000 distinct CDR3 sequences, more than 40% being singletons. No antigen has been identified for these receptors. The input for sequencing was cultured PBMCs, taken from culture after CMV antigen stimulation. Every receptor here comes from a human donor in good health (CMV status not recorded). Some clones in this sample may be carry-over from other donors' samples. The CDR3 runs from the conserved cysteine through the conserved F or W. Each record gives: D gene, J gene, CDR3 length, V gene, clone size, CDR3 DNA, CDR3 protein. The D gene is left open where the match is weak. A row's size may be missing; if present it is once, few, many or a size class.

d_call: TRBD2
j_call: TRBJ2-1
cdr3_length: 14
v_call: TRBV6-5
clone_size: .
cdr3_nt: TGTGCCACCAATCTGATAGCGGGGTACAATGAGCAGTTCTTC
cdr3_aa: CATNLIAGYNEQFF

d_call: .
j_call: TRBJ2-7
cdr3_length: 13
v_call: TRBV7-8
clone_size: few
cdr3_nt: TGTGCCAGCAGCATACTCGGATCCTACGAGCAGTACTTC
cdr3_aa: CASSILGSYEQYF

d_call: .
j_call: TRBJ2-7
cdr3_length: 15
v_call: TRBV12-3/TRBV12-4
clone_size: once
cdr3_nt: TGTGCCAGCAGTTTTGGGTCCGAAAGCTCCTACGAGCAGTACTTC
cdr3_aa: CASSFGSESSYEQYF

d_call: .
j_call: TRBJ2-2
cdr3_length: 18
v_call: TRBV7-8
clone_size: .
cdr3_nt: TGTGCCAGCAGGTCAAGTCCGTATGTGACAACGAACACCGGGGAGCTGTTTTTT
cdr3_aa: CASRSSPYVTTNTGELFF

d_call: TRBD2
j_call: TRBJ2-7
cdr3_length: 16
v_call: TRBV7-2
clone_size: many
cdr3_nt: TGTGCCAGCAGCTTAGGGCTGGGTAGCGGGATCTACGAGCAGTACTTC
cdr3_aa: CASSLGLGSGIYEQYF

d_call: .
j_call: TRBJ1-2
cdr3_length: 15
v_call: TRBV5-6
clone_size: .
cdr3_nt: TGTGCCAGCAGCTTGGTGGTGGGTCCGGACTATGGCTACACCTTC
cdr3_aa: CASSLVVGPDYGYTF

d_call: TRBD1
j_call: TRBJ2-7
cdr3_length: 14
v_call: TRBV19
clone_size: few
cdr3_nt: TGTGCCAGTAGTATCCGGGACAGGGATGACGAGCAGTACTTC
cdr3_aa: CASSIRDRDDEQYF

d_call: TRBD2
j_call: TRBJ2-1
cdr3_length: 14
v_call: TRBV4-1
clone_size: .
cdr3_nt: TGTGCCAGCAGCCAAGTAATTGGGAGGGATGAGCAGTTCTTC
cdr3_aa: CASSQVIGRDEQFF

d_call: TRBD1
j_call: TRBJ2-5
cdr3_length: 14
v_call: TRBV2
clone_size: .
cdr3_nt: TGTGCCAGCAGGACCGGGACAGGGCTTGAGACCCAGTACTTC
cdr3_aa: CASRTGTGLETQYF

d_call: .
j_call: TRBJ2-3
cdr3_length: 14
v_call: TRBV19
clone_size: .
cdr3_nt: TGTGCCAGCCGCCCACTTCCTGGCACAGATACGCAGTATTTT
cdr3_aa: CASRPLPGTDTQYF

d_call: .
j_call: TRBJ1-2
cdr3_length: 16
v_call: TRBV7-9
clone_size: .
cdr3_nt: TGTGCCAGCAGCTTAACCACCTATCTACCCATCTATGGCTACACCTTC
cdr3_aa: CASSLTTYLPIYGYTF

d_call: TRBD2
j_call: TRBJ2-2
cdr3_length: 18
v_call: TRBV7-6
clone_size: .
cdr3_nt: TGTGCCAGCAGCGCCGGGACTAGCGGGGGGGCGAACACCGGGGAGCTGTTTTTT
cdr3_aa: CASSAGTSGGANTGELFF

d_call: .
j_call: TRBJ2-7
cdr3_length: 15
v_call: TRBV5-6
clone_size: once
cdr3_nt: TGTGCCAGCAGCACCGGGACACTTAGCTCCTACGAGCAGTACTTC
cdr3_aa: CASSTGTLSSYEQYF

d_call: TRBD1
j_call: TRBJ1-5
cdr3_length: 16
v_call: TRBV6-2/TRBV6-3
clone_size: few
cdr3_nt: TGTGCCAGCAGTTACCCGGGACAGGGGGCGAGCGAGCCCCAGCATTTT
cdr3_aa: CASSYPGQGASEPQHF

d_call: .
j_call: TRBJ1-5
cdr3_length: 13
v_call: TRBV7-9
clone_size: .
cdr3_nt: TGTGCCAGCAGCGAAGACAGGAGTCAGCCCCAGCATTTT
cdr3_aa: CASSEDRSQPQHF

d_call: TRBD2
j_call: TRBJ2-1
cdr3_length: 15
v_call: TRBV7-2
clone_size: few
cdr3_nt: TGTGCCAGCAGCCCTTGGGGGGGACCCTACAATGAGCAGTTCTTC
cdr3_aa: CASSPWGGPYNEQFF

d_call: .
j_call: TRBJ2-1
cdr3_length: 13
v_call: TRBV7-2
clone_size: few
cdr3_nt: TGTGCCAGCAGCTCCTGGCTCGTCGGTGAGCAGTTCTTC
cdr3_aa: CASSSWLVGEQFF

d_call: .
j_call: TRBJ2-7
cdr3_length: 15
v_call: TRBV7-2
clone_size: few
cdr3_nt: TGTGCCAGCAGCTACCGGGGACAGGACCCAGGGGGGGAGTACTTC
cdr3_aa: CASSYRGQDPGGEYF

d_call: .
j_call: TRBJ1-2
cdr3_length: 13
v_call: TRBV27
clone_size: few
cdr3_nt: TGTGCCAGCAGTTTATTAGGAGGATCGGGCTACACCTTC
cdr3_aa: CASSLLGGSGYTF

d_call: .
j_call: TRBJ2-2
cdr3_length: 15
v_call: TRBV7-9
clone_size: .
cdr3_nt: TGTGCCAGCAGCTCGGGAGATTCGAACACCGGGGAGCTGTTTTTT
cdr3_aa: CASSSGDSNTGELFF

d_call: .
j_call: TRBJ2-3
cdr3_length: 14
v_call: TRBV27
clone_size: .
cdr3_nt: TGTGCCAGCAGTTTATTTGAGTCGAGTGGTACGCAGTATTTT
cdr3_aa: CASSLFESSGTQYF

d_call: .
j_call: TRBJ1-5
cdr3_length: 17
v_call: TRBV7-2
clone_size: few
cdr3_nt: TGTGCCAGCAGCTTAGAGGTGAGGCACCCCAGCAATCAGCCCCAGCATTTT
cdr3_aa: CASSLEVRHPSNQPQHF

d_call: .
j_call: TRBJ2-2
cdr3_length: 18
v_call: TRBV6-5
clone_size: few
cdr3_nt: TGTGCCAGCAGTTACTCGTTTCACGCGGGCCCCGCGGCCGGGGAGCTGTTTTTT
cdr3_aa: CASSYSFHAGPAAGELFF

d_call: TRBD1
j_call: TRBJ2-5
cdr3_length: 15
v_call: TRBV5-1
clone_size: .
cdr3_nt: TGCGCCAGCAACAAGGGGGCCACCCTAAAAGAGACCCAGTACTTC
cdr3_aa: CASNKGATLKETQYF

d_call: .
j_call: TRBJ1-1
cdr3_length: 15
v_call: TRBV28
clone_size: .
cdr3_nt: TGTGCCAGCAGCCCTTTCATGGGGTTTTCTACTGAAGCTTTCTTT
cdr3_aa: CASSPFMGFSTEAFF